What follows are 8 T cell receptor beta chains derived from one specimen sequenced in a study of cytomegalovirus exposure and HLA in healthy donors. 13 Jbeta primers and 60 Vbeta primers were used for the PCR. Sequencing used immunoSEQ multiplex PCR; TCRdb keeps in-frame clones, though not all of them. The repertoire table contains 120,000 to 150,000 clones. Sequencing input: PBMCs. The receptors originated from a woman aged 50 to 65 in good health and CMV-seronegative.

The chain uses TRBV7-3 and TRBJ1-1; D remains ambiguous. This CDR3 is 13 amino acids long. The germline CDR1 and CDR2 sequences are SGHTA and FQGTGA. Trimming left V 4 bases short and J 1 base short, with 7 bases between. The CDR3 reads CASSSWPNTEAFF. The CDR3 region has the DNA TGTGCCAGCAGCTCCTGGCCGAACACTGAAGCTTTCTTT.

CDR3 bases: TGTGCCAGCAGCTCCGGTTTGGGGGGTTCACCCCTCCACTTT. Translation: CASSSGLGGSPLHF. The chain combines TRBV7-3 with TRBJ1-6; maybe TRBD1 (5 bases). This CDR3 has 14 amino acids. V lost 4 bases, J lost 9 bases, and 13 bases lay in between. Germline CDR1 SGHTA, CDR2 FQGTGA.

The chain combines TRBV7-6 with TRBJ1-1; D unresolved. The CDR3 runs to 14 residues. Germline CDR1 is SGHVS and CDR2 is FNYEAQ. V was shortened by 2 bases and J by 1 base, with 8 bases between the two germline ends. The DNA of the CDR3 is TGTGCCAGCAGCTTAATCCTATCGAACACTGAAGCTTTCTTT. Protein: CASSLILSNTEAFF.

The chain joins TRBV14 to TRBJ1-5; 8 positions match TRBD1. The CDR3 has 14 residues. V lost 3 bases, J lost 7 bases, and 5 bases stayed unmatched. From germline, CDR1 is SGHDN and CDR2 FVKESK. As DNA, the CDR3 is TGTGCCAGCAGCCATTCAGGGGGCAGGCAGCCCCAGCATTTT. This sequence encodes CASSHSGGRQPQHF. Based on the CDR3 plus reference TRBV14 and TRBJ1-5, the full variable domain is EAGVTQFPSHSVIEKGQTVTLRCDPISGHDNLYWYRRVMGKEIKFLLHFVKESKQDESGMPNNRFLAERTGGTYSTLKVQPAELEDSGVYFCASSHSGGRQPQHFGDGTRLSIL.

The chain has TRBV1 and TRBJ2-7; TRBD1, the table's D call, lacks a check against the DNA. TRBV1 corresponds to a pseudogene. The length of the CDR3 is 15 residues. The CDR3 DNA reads TGCACCAGCAGCCAACCCAGCGACAGGGGCCGCGAGCAGTACTTC. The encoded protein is CTSSQPSDRGREQYF.

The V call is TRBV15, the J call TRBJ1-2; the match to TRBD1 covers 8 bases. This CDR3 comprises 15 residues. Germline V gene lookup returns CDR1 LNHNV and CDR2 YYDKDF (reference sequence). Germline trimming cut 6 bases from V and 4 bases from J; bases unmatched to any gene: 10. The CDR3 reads CATRNRGQAVYGYTF. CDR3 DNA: TGTGCCACCAGGAACAGGGGACAGGCCGTCTATGGCTACACCTTC. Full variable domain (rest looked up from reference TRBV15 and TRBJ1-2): DAMVIQNPRYQVTQFGKPVTLSCSQTLNHNVMYWYQQKSSQAPKLLFHYYDKDFNNEADTPDNFQSRRPNTSFCFLDIRSPGLGDTAMYLCATRNRGQAVYGYTFGSGTRLTVV.

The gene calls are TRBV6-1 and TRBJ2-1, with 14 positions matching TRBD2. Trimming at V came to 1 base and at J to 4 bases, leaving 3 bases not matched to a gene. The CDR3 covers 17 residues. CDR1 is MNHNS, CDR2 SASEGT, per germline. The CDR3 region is CASSEGGTSGGYNEQFF. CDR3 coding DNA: TGTGCCAGCAGTGAAGGAGGGACTAGCGGGGGATACAATGAGCAGTTCTTC.

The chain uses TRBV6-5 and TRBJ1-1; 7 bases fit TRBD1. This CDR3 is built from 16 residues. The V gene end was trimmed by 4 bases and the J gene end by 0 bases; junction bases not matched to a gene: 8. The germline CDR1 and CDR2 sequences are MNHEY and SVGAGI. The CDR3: CASSFFQGEVNTEAFF. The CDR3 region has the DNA TGTGCCAGCAGTTTTTTTCAGGGGGAGGTGAACACTGAAGCTTTCTTT.